This TCR beta chain was observed in a study of shared clonotypes between healthy human individuals. Donors included only healthy HIV-negative adults lacking recent acute infections or vaccinations. The CDR3 loop spans 12 amino acids. Germline CDR1 and CDR2: SNHLY and FYNNEI. Genomic DNA (from each subset) was split evenly across several immunoSEQ plates. Profiling relied on immunoSEQ multiplex PCR, and the TCRdb table lists in-frame clones only, not all of them. The data contain more than 2,000,000 clones, 85% to 95% of them singletons. Only one count was recorded for this clone. Its antigen is undetermined. The junction departs from the called germline gene at one end, perhaps through a read error. Study-level findings and limits: The researchers took only blood, and tissue repertoires probably look different. The four-donor shared clonotypes exceeded non-shared clonotypes in generation probability, with non-shared ones scoring lower.

This sequence joins TRBV2 and TRBJ2-1; TRBD1 is a possible D gene (5 bases). Sequencing was carried out using naive CD4+ T cells from PBMCs. Noted subset: CD45RA+ positively selected. This sequence was found in a man aged 18-30 years in good health. Some clones in this sample may be carry-over from other donors' samples. This CDR3 reads CASSEVWGPRVF. The CDR3, as DNA: TGTGCCAGCAGTGAAGTATGGGGCCCCCGGGTCTTC. The full variable domain, its missing parts supplied by reference TRBV2 and TRBJ2-1, is EPEVTQTPSHQVTQMGQEVILRCVPISNHLYFYWYRQILGQKVEFLVSFYNNEISEKSEIFDDQFSVERPDGSNFTLKIRSTKLEDSAMYFCASSEVWGPRVFGPGTRLTVL.